This record covers a single TCR beta chain. These data come from a study of blood T cell repertoires in COVID-19. Generated by immunoSEQ multiplex PCR, the TCRdb table keeps only in-frame clones and is missing some. This table holds some 180,000 clones, about four fifths found once. V lost 2 bases and J lost 5; bases outside the gene matches: 11. Per the germline V gene, CDR1 is GTSNPN and CDR2 is SVGIG (reference sequence). CDR3 length: 16 residues. This TCR was sampled from a woman between 40 and 50 years old with COVID-19, enrolled during active disease. Source material: peripheral blood. The chain joins TRBV30 to TRBJ2-5; 10 nucleotides line up with TRBD2. The CDR3 reads CAWSSSGGASWETQYF. CDR3 sequence (DNA): TGTGCCTGGAGTTCAAGCGGGGGGGCGTCTTGGGAGACCCAGTACTTC. Filled out from reference TRBV30 and TRBJ2-5, the complete variable domain reads SQTIHQWPATLVQPVGSPLSLECTVEGTSNPNLYWYRQAAGRGLQLLFYSVGIGQISSEVPQNLSASRPQDRQFILSSKKLLLSDSGFYLCAWSSSGGASWETQYFGPGTRLLVL.